These 14 T cell receptor beta chains were sequenced from one sample in a study of blood T cells in healthy people across ages. Through a sample-barcoded 5' primer and a J-beta primer mix, a second PCR was run for roughly 6 to 12 cycles. TCRdb independently ran MiXCR on the 5' RACE reads; one entry per CDR3 protein. The table includes 1.5 million to 2 million distinct CDR3 sequences, roughly 32% detected once. The sequencing input was blood. The receptors derive from a woman aged 25 to 39 in good health.

The chain employs TRBV20-1 and TRBJ1-5; the D gene is possibly TRBD1 (5 bases). V gave up 6 bases and J gave up 4 bases, with 16 bases separating them. Germline values: CDR1 DFQATT, CDR2 SNEGSKA (reference sequence). The CDR3 is 14 residues long. The CDR3 protein is CSALRGVGNQPQHF. The CDR3 bases are TGCAGTGCGCTACGGGGGGTAGGAAATCAGCCCCAGCATTTT.

This chain joins TRBV5-1 and TRBJ2-1; TRBD2 agrees at 8 bases. Germline V gene lookup returns CDR1 SGHRS and CDR2 YFSETQ. The V and J ends lost 3 bases and 7 bases, in that order; junction bases with no gene match: 9. The CDR3 runs to 15 residues. The CDR3, as DNA: TGCGCCAGCAGCTCCTACGGGGGGGAGGTGAATGAGCAGTTCTTC. This gives the protein CASSSYGGEVNEQFF.

This clonotype has just a few counts. The chain has TRBV25-1 and TRBJ2-2; maybe TRBD1 (6 bases). Trimming cost V 4 bases and J 8 bases, with 11 bases left between them. Per the germline V gene, CDR1 is MGHDK and CDR2 is SYGVNS. This CDR3 contains 13 residues. CDR3: CASSGTGSGELFF. CDR3 in DNA: TGTGCCAGCAGTGGTACAGGGTCAGGGGAGCTGTTTTTT.

The rearrangement joins TRBV7-7 to TRBJ2-5; 7 nucleotides align to TRBD1. The DNA matches TRBJ2-7 better at its end, which makes the J call doubtful. Germline-derived CDR1 and CDR2 are SSHAT and FNYEAQ (reference sequence). The CDR3 is 14 amino acids. The CDR3 DNA reads TGTGCCAGCAGCTTCAGTGAGGGGGCAAACGAGCAGTACTTC. Its translation is CASSFSEGANEQYF.

The chain employs TRBV14 and TRBJ1-6, with TRBD1 as a possible D gene (5 bases). The CDR3 spans 12 residues. V lost 2 bases and J lost 15, with 11 bases in between. Germline assignment: CDR1 SGHDN and CDR2 FVKESK. The CDR3 here is CASSQRAGSLHF. The CDR3 DNA reads as TGTGCCAGCAGCCAAAGGGCAGGGAGCCTCCACTTT.

The chain joins TRBV12-3 or TRBV12-4 to TRBJ1-2, with D tentatively TRBD1 (5 bases). V lost 6 bases, J lost 9 bases, and 17 bases lay in between. The CDR3 covers 13 residues. This chain's CDR3 is CASSARVQASYTF. CDR3 in DNA: TGTGCCAGCAGCGCCAGGGTGCAGGCGAGCTACACCTTC.

This clonotype appeared a few times. V and J are TRBV6-2 or TRBV6-3 and TRBJ1-2; D is unresolved. The V gene's germline CDR1 is MNHEY and CDR2 SVGEGT. Trimming shortened V by 2 bases and J by 5 bases, and 15 bases separated the two germline ends. This CDR3 spans 15 amino acids. The CDR3 nucleotides are TGTGCCAGCAGTTACCCTCAGAGACCGAATTATGGCTACACCTTC. Encoded protein: CASSYPQRPNYGYTF.

The genes are TRBV27 and TRBJ2-7, with D tentatively TRBD2 (7 bases). CDR3 size: 16 residues. Between the trimmed V and J ends, which lost 0 bases and 2 bases, there was a span of 14 bases. Germline assignment: CDR1 MNHEY and CDR2 SMNVEV (reference sequence). The CDR3 sequence: CASSLSSGTRTYEQYF. In DNA form, the CDR3 reads TGTGCCAGCAGTTTATCCAGCGGGACAAGGACCTACGAGCAGTACTTC.

In this sample, this clonotype turned up once. V gene TRBV13 combines with J gene TRBJ2-5; D remains ambiguous. TRBJ2-7 explains the end of the DNA better; the J call may be wrong. In germline, CDR1 is PRHDT, CDR2 FYEKMQ (reference sequence). The CDR3 consists of 13 residues. The CDR3 nucleotides are TGTGCCAGCAGCCAAGTGGGGAACTACGAGCAGTACTTC. Translated, it gives CASSQVGNYEQYF.

This clonotype was seen a few times. The rearrangement links TRBV9 to TRBJ1-1; D is perhaps TRBD1 (6 bases). The germline V gene encodes CDR1 SGDLS and CDR2 YYNGEE. This CDR3 has 17 residues. Trimming took 3 bases from V and 0 from J, leaving 18 bases between them. The CDR3 DNA sequence: TGTGCCAGCAGCGACCAGGGGAGGTCTAGCCTGAACACTGAAGCTTTCTTT. Its translation: CASSDQGRSSLNTEAFF.

With regard to this clonotype: A read error may account for a junction end that differs from germline. Here the CDR3 reads CASSSTGQWAYNEQCF. CDR3 bases: TGTGCCAGCAGTTCGACAGGGCAATGGGCCTACAATGAGCAGTGCTTC. J is TRBJ2-1 and V is TRBV6-2 or TRBV6-3, with 7 bases lining up with TRBD1. The CDR3 loop spans 16 amino acids. CDR1 and CDR2 (germline): MNHEY, SVGEGT.

About this clonotype: Compared with germline, one end of the junction differs, possibly owing to a read error. The V gene is TRBV5-5, the J gene TRBJ2-5; maybe TRBD1 (6 bases). CDR3 length equals 13 residues. Germline values: CDR1 SGHKS, CDR2 YYEKEE (reference sequence). The CDR3: CASGLGAYETQYF. The CDR3 DNA is TGTGCCAGCGGCTTGGGGGCGTATGAGACCCAGTACTTC.

J is TRBJ2-1 and V is TRBV28; 12 bases fit TRBD2. Germline loops: CDR1 MDHEN, CDR2 SYDVKM. J was trimmed by 7 bases and V by 2 bases; bases with no gene match: 9. This CDR3 has 17 residues. The CDR3 DNA sequence: TGTGCCAGCAGTTTAGAGCGCACTAGCGGGAGGTTAAATGAGCAGTTCTTC. The encoded protein is CASSLERTSGRLNEQFF.

Notes on this clonotype: A much larger clone lies a single base off, so this may be a read error. The chain employs TRBV5-1 and TRBJ2-1; D is perhaps TRBD2 (6 bases). This CDR3 has 15 residues. The V and J ends lost 0 bases and 12 bases respectively, with 19 bases between them. The germline gives CDR1 SGHRS, CDR2 YFSETQ. The CDR3 loop reads CASSLDFPRSGGQFF. CDR3 sequence (DNA): TGCGCCAGCAGCTTGGATTTTCCCAGGTCCGGGGGGCAGTTCTTC.